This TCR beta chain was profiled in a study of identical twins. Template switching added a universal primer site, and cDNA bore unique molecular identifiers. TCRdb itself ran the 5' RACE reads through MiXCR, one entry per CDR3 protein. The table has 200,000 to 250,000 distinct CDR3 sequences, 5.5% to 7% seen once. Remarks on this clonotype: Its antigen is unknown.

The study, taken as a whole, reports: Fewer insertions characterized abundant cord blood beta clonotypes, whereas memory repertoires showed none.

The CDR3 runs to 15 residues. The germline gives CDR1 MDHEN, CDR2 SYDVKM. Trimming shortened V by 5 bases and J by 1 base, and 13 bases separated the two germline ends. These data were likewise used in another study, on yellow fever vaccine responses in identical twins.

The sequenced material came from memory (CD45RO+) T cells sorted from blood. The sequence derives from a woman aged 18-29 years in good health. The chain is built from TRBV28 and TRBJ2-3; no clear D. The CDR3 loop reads CASSVAEVGTDTQYF. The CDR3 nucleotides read TGTGCCAGCAGTGTGGCTGAGGTGGGCACAGATACGCAGTATTTT.